This passage covers 13 T cell receptor beta chains from one sample sequenced in a study of STAT3 mutations in large granular lymphocyte leukemia. Clones were sequenced by immunoSEQ multiplex PCR, and TCRdb holds only the in-frame ones, with some missing. Among 16,000 or so clones listed, roughly 81% were seen once. The study, taken as a whole, reports: Every T-LGLL patient had at least one immunodominant TCRbeta clonotype.

Their antigens remain unidentified. The sample was peripheral blood mononuclear cells. Every receptor here comes from a man aged 50-60 years with T-cell large granular lymphocyte leukemia. Some clones in this sample may be carry-over from other donors' samples.

The chain joins TRBV7-2 to TRBJ1-3; 9 nucleotides line up with TRBD1. V gave up 5 bases and J gave up 3 bases; unmatched junction bases: 5. Per the germline V gene, CDR1 is SGHTA and CDR2 is FQGNSA. The CDR3 totals 15 residues. CDR3 nucleotides: TGTGCCAGCAGCCTACAGGGGGCGGGTGGAAACACCATATATTTT. This gives the protein CASSLQGAGGNTIYF.

This rearrangement joins TRBV6-1 to TRBJ2-2; TRBD2 matches 10 bases. In germline, CDR1 is MNHNS, CDR2 SASEGT. Germline trimming cut 0 bases from V and 6 bases from J; bases unmatched to any gene: 1. CDR3 length equals 15 residues. The CDR3 protein is CASSEAAGGPGELFF. The CDR3 coding sequence is TGTGCCAGCAGTGAAGCAGCGGGGGGGCCCGGGGAGCTGTTTTTT.

In this sample, this clone turned up once. The rearrangement joins TRBV5-4 to TRBJ2-7; 8 positions match TRBD1. CDR1 and CDR2 from the germline V gene are SGHNT and YYREEE (reference sequence). The CDR3 has 15 amino acids. Losses at the gene ends were 0 bases for V and 5 bases for J; bases not matched to a gene: 7. Written as DNA, the CDR3 is TGTGCCAGCAGCTTGGTGAGACAGGGGTCCAACGAGCAGTACTTC. This gives the protein CASSLVRQGSNEQYF.

The chain has TRBV19 and TRBJ2-7, with D maybe TRBD2 (6 bases). Trimming removed 5 bases from V and 0 bases from J, with 8 bases in between. The CDR3 spans 13 residues. Germline lookup yields CDR1 LNHDA and CDR2 SQIVND (reference sequence). This CDR3 is CASSAGGSYEQYF. Here the CDR3 DNA reads TGTGCCAGTAGTGCCGGGGGCTCCTACGAGCAGTACTTC.

V usage is TRBV7-3 and J usage is TRBJ2-1; D tentatively fits TRBD1 or TRBD2 (5 bases each). The CDR3 sequence is 12 residues long. CDR1 is SGHTA and CDR2 is FQGTGA in the germline V gene. Trimming took off 3 bases at V and 15 bases at J, with 15 bases between the two ends. CDR3 protein: CASSFPPGPLFF. In nucleotides, the CDR3 is TGTGCCAGCAGCTTCCCCCCGGGACCCCTGTTCTTC.

CDR3 in DNA: TGTGCCAGCAGTTTAGGGGCAGGGGTATCACCCCTCCACTTT. Residues: CASSLGAGVSPLHF. This chain uses TRBV27 with TRBJ1-6, with a weak D call TRBD1 (6 bases). Trimming removed 2 bases from V and 10 bases from J, with 12 bases in between. This CDR3 is built from 14 residues. Germline loops: CDR1 MNHEY, CDR2 SMNVEV (reference sequence).

The count of this clone is one. This chain joins TRBV29-1 and TRBJ1-3; TRBD1 is a possible D gene (6 bases). With 6 bases removed from V and 0 bases from J, the gap between germline ends came to 12 bases. Per the germline V gene, CDR1 is SQVTM and CDR2 is ANQGSEA. The CDR3 sequence is 14 residues long. CDR3 loop: CSVDDRSSGNTIYF. The DNA of the CDR3 is TGCAGCGTCGACGACAGGAGCTCTGGAAACACCATATATTTT.

This sequence joins TRBV5-1 and TRBJ2-3; unclear D gene. Trimming cost V 2 bases and J 0 bases, with 1 base left between them. CDR1 is SGHRS and CDR2 is YFSETQ in the germline V gene. The CDR3 totals 12 residues. The CDR3 reads CASSFSTDTQYF. For the CDR3, the DNA is TGCGCCAGCAGCTTTAGCACAGATACGCAGTATTTT.

This clone has just a few counts. V is TRBV28 and J is TRBJ2-3; D ambiguous. The CDR3 runs to 14 residues. Trimming cost V 1 base and J 2 bases, with 7 bases left between them. In germline, CDR1 is MDHEN, CDR2 SYDVKM. The CDR3 protein is CASSLSGFTDTQYF. The CDR3 bases are TGTGCCAGCAGTTTATCAGGTTTCACAGATACGCAGTATTTT.

J is TRBJ2-7 and V is TRBV11-3; D is possibly TRBD1 (6 bases). The germline V gene encodes CDR1 SGHNT and CDR2 YENEEA. The CDR3 is 12 amino acids. V was shortened by 10 bases and J by 4 bases, with 14 bases between the two germline ends. CDR3 in amino acids: CATRTGSYEQYF. CDR3 in DNA: TGTGCCACACGAACAGGGTCTTACGAGCAGTACTTC.

This chain's CDR3 is CASRLAGLAGGLAYEQYF. The CDR3 nucleotides read TGTGCCAGCCGCCTAGCGGGACTAGCGGGAGGCCTAGCCTACGAGCAGTACTTC. The V and J genes are TRBV28 and TRBJ2-7; 15 bases fit TRBD2. CDR3 length: 18 amino acids. V lost 8 bases and J lost 2; bases outside the gene matches: 13. The germline V gene encodes CDR1 MDHEN and CDR2 SYDVKM.

The V and J genes are TRBV27 and TRBJ1-5; 7 bases fit TRBD1. The germline CDR1 and CDR2 sequences are MNHEY and SMNVEV (reference sequence). The V gene end was trimmed by 4 bases and the J gene end by 3 bases; junction bases not matched to a gene: 9. This CDR3 spans 16 amino acids. Here the CDR3 reads CASSSQGSTLNQPQHF. The CDR3 DNA is TGTGCCAGCAGTTCACAGGGGTCTACACTCAATCAGCCCCAGCATTTT.

This chain connects TRBV27 to TRBJ1-2; D is uncertain. CDR3 length: 10 amino acids. In germline, CDR1 is MNHEY, CDR2 SMNVEV (reference sequence). With 11 bases removed from V and 8 bases from J, the gap between germline ends came to 12 bases. CDR3: CACSPGGYTF. The CDR3 DNA reads TGTGCCTGTTCCCCCGGCGGCTACACCTTC.